This T cell receptor beta chain is from a study of beta chain features in type 1 diabetes. This clone was found a few times. Its antigen remains unknown. From germline, CDR1 is SGDLS and CDR2 YYNGEE. The CDR3 runs to 13 residues. The V segment lost 5 bases and the J segment 7 bases; nucleotides outside the gene matches: 3. Overall study results and limits: The naive, central memory and Treg TCRB repertoires showed an apparent similarity that was greater among patients than among healthy donors.

Every isolated RNA sample was fully reverse transcribed, so sequencing captured expressed TCRB transcripts. TCRdb's table, derived via immunoSEQ multiplex PCR, lists solely in-frame clones and lacks some. The sample includes roughly 290,000 clones, approximately 8.1% of them seen just once. The sequence came from a woman under 30 in good health. This chain connects TRBV9 to TRBJ1-6; 7 bases match TRBD1. The sample comprised central memory CD4+ T cells from blood. In nucleotides, the CDR3 is TGTGCCAGCAGAGGGACAGAGAATTCACCCCTCCACTTT. This codes for CASRGTENSPLHF. The full variable domain, completed using reference TRBV9 and TRBJ1-6, is DSGVTQTPKHLITATGQRVTLRCSPRSGDLSVYWYQQSLDQGLQFLIQYYNGEERAKGNILERFSAQQFPDLHSELNLSSLELGDSALYFCASRGTENSPLHFGNGTRLTVT.